These 29 T cell receptor beta chains were sequenced from one sample in a study of blood T cells in healthy people across ages. Through a sample-barcoded 5' primer and a J-beta primer mix, a second PCR was run for 7 to 11 cycles. Via MiXCR, TCRdb re-called the 5' RACE reads, giving one row per CDR3 protein. This table holds about 1.8 million distinct CDR3 sequences, around 50% found once. The sample was blood. These receptors all stem from a woman between 40 and 50 years old in good health.

This clonotype has ten or more counts. Relative to the germline gene, one junction end is altered; a read error may explain this. V and J are TRBV5-1 and TRBJ2-4; D is unresolved. Germline-derived CDR1 and CDR2 are SGHRS and YFSETQ. CDR3 length: 15 residues. DNA for the CDR3: TGTGCCAGCAGCTTAGACGGGTTAGCCAAAAACATTCAGTACTTC. This translates into CASSLDGLAKNIQYF. Looking up the rest from reference TRBV5-1 and TRBJ2-4 gives the full variable domain: KAGVTQTPRYLIKTRGQQVTLSCSPISGHRSVSWYQQTPGQGLQFLFEYFSETQRNKGNFPGRFSGRQFSNSRSEMNVSTLELGDSALYLCASSLDGLAKNIQYFGAGTRLSVL.

This chain connects TRBV4-3 to TRBJ2-7; D ambiguous. The germline V gene has CDR1 LGHNA and CDR2 YSLEER. The CDR3 is 15 residues long. The V end was cut by 3 bases, the J end by 0 bases, with 12 bases between. CDR3 in DNA: TGCGCCAGCAGCCAGGACCTAGTCTCCTCCTACGAGCAGTACTTC. Translation gives CASSQDLVSSYEQYF.

This clonotype was seen only once. The genes are TRBV11-3 and TRBJ2-1; TRBD2 is a possible D gene (6 bases). The germline V and J ends were trimmed by 2 bases and 8 bases, with 16 bases remaining between them. The CDR3 consists of 15 residues. Germline CDR1 SGHNT, CDR2 YENEEA. The CDR3 is CASSLQGGFGDEQFF. The CDR3 DNA follows: TGTGCCAGCAGCTTACAGGGAGGCTTCGGGGATGAGCAGTTCTTC.

This clonotype came up a few times. This sequence joins TRBV5-1 and TRBJ2-1, with D possibly being TRBD2 (5 bases). Germline-derived CDR1 and CDR2 are SGHRS and YFSETQ. Trimming stripped 3 bases from V and 8 bases from J, with 15 bases between. This CDR3 is built from 14 residues. The CDR3, as DNA: TGCGCCAGCAGCTATTCGACCCCGGAGGATGAGCAGTTCTTC. Its protein is CASSYSTPEDEQFF.

The chain carries TRBV28 and TRBJ2-7; D gene ambiguous. The J call is doubtful: the DNA matches TRBJ2-5 better. The CDR3 runs to 12 residues. Germline V gene lookup returns CDR1 MDHEN and CDR2 SYDVKM. The CDR3 DNA follows: TGTGCCAGCACCGGATGGAAGGAGACCCAGTACTTC. Translated, it gives CASTGWKETQYF.

This clonotype was detected a few times. This chain connects TRBV20-1 to TRBJ2-7, with D perhaps matching TRBD1 (6 bases). V shed 3 bases and J shed 2 bases, with 11 bases lying between them. From germline, CDR1 is DFQATT and CDR2 SNEGSKA (reference sequence). This CDR3 is 13 amino acids long. This CDR3 is CSASSGQPYEQYF. Here the CDR3 DNA reads TGCAGTGCTAGTTCCGGACAGCCCTACGAGCAGTACTTC.

The chain is built from TRBV6-1 and TRBJ2-5, with D hard to call. CDR1 and CDR2 (germline): MNHNS, SASEGT. This CDR3 has 15 residues. Trimming stripped 1 base from V and 0 bases from J, with 9 bases between. The CDR3 here is CASSEVSVYQETQYF. CDR3 DNA: TGTGCCAGCAGTGAAGTGAGTGTCTACCAAGAGACCCAGTACTTC.

The chain is built from TRBV5-1 and TRBJ1-1; D remains ambiguous. Germline CDR1 is SGHRS and CDR2 is YFSETQ. This CDR3 is 14 amino acids long. The V end lost 5 bases, the J end lost 1 base, and 12 bases lay between the germline ends. For the CDR3, the DNA is TGCGCCAGCAGTGTCGGGCAGCGGAACACTGAAGCTTTCTTT. Protein: CASSVGQRNTEAFF.

The chain links TRBV27 to TRBJ2-3; 7 bases agree with TRBD2. Germline loops: CDR1 MNHEY, CDR2 SMNVEV (reference sequence). The CDR3 is made up of 14 amino acids. The trim removed 4 bases at V and 5 bases at J, leaving 6 bases unmatched. CDR3 in amino acids: CASSWSGEGDTQYF. The CDR3 DNA reads TGTGCCAGCAGTTGGAGCGGGGAGGGAGATACGCAGTATTTT.

This clonotype was detected many times. The V and J genes are TRBV28 and TRBJ2-7, with a possible D match to TRBD2 (6 bases). V lost 3 bases and J lost 6, with 9 bases in between. Germline V gene lookup returns CDR1 MDHEN and CDR2 SYDVKM. This CDR3 is 12 amino acids long. DNA of the CDR3: TGTGCCAGCAGTTTGAGGGGAGGCGAGCAGTACTTC. It codes for CASSLRGGEQYF.

The V call is TRBV20-1, the J call TRBJ2-1, with 12 nucleotides matching TRBD2. After removal of 2 bases from V and 0 bases from J, the junction contained 8 bases not matched to a gene. Germline-derived CDR1 and CDR2 are DFQATT and SNEGSKA (reference sequence). This CDR3 spans 18 amino acids. CDR3 sequence: CSARLLAGGLSSYNEQFF. DNA of the CDR3: TGCAGTGCTAGACTACTAGCGGGGGGCCTGAGCTCCTACAATGAGCAGTTCTTC.

In this sample, this clonotype turned up a few times. The chain employs TRBV20-1 and TRBJ2-5; 12 bases are a match to TRBD2. V lost 7 bases to trimming and J lost 5 bases; unmatched junction nucleotides: 5. The CDR3 extends over 13 amino acids. CDR1 and CDR2 from the germline V gene are DFQATT and SNEGSKA (reference sequence). The CDR3 spells CSGLAGEEETQYF. CDR3 DNA sequence: TGCAGTGGACTAGCGGGGGAGGAGGAGACCCAGTACTTC.

This clonotype was recorded a few times. The chain has TRBV6-2 or TRBV6-3 and TRBJ1-1, with 7 bases fitting TRBD1. In germline, CDR1 is MNHEY, CDR2 SVGEGT. CDR3 size: 16 residues. The junction had 9 bases not matched to a gene; V was cut back by 0 bases and J by 5 bases. In nucleotides, the CDR3 is TGTGCCAGCAGTTACTCGACAGGGATCCGTAGTACTGAAGCTTTCTTT. Translated: CASSYSTGIRSTEAFF.

The sample holds a few counts of this clonotype. The chain joins TRBV5-1 to TRBJ2-3, with a tentative D call TRBD2 (6 bases). The CDR3 runs to 17 residues. Germline CDR1 reads SGHRS; CDR2 reads YFSETQ. Trimming removed 2 bases at V and 2 bases at J, with 18 bases between. In nucleotides, the CDR3 is TGCGCCAGCAGCTTAGGAGGGGCCGCCCCTTACACAGATACGCAGTATTTT. This sequence encodes CASSLGGAAPYTDTQYF.

The genes are TRBV5-1 and TRBJ2-5; 9 nucleotides agree with TRBD1. J was trimmed by 1 base and V by 0 bases; bases with no gene match: 4. There are 16 residues in the CDR3. Germline-derived CDR1 and CDR2 are SGHRS and YFSETQ. CDR3 DNA: TGCGCCAGCAGCTTGGGGGACAGGGAATTCCAAGAGACCCAGTACTTC. Its translation is CASSLGDREFQETQYF.

The rearrangement joins TRBV5-1 to TRBJ2-3; possible D gene TRBD2, 5 bases. The CDR3 loop spans 18 amino acids. V lost 1 base and J lost 2, with 20 bases in between. The germline gives CDR1 SGHRS, CDR2 YFSETQ. This chain's CDR3 is CASSLISARPGITDTQYF. DNA for the CDR3: TGCGCCAGCAGCTTGATCTCCGCAAGGCCCGGGATCACAGATACGCAGTATTTT.

This clonotype was observed a handful of times. The chain carries TRBV29-1 and TRBJ1-4; D may be TRBD1 (6 bases). Germline V lookup: CDR1 SQVTM, CDR2 ANQGSEA. Trimming removed 0 bases at V and 7 bases at J, with 15 bases between. The CDR3 consists of 15 residues. The CDR3 reads CSVEDLRTDREKLFF. CDR3 nucleotides: TGCAGCGTTGAAGATCTGCGGACAGACCGTGAAAAACTGTTTTTT.

This clonotype was recorded a few times. The V call is TRBV27, the J call TRBJ2-3; TRBD2 matches 7 bases. The CDR3 consists of 16 residues. V lost 4 bases to trimming and J lost 0 bases; unmatched junction nucleotides: 7. Per the germline V gene, CDR1 is MNHEY and CDR2 is SMNVEV (reference sequence). The DNA of the CDR3 is TGTGCCAGCAGTTCCCGACTAGCCCAAAGCACAGATACGCAGTATTTT. Amino acid sequence: CASSSRLAQSTDTQYF.

V is TRBV6-5 and J is TRBJ1-2; unclear D gene. Germline V gene sequence: CDR1 MNHEY, CDR2 SVGAGI. This CDR3 contains 15 residues. The V gene lost 6 bases and the J gene lost 0 bases, with 14 bases spanning the gap. The CDR3, as DNA: TGTGCCAGCAGACCTGCTCCTTTACCTAACTATGGCTACACCTTC. Translated: CASRPAPLPNYGYTF.

The V and J genes are TRBV7-2 and TRBJ1-2; TRBD1 is a possible D gene (5 bases). CDR3 length: 20 amino acids. Germline assignment: CDR1 SGHTA and CDR2 FQGNSA. V lost 2 bases to trimming and J lost 0 bases, with 25 bases between them. The CDR3 nucleotides read TGTGCCAGCAGCTTAACGGGACTCTTAGCGGTATCGTCCACTAACTATGGCTACACCTTC. Its translation is CASSLTGLLAVSSTNYGYTF.

The V gene is TRBV7-2, the J gene TRBJ1-6; the match to TRBD1 covers 11 bases. CDR1 is SGHTA, CDR2 FQGNSA, per germline. The CDR3 contains 18 residues. V was pared by 3 bases and J by 7 bases, with 11 bases of the junction left unmatched. The DNA for the CDR3 is TGTGCCAGCAGCTTCGGACAGGGGGCCCTAGTTTCCAATTCACCCCTCCACTTT. Its protein product is CASSFGQGALVSNSPLHF.

The genes are TRBV4-2 and TRBJ2-1; a weak D match, TRBD1 (5 bases). V lost 1 base and J lost 0, with 13 bases in between. Germline assignment: CDR1 LGHNA and CDR2 YNFKEQ. This CDR3 has 17 amino acids. CDR3 loop: CASSQGLGLSSYNEQFF. The CDR3 DNA follows: TGTGCCAGCAGCCAAGGATTGGGGCTAAGCTCCTACAATGAGCAGTTCTTC.

This clonotype has only a few counts. The chain recombines TRBV13 with TRBJ1-5; 8 bases fit TRBD1. Losses at the gene ends were 0 bases for V and 3 bases for J; bases not matched to a gene: 4. In germline, CDR1 is PRHDT, CDR2 FYEKMQ (reference sequence). The CDR3 has 16 amino acids. DNA of the CDR3: TGTGCCAGCAGCTTAGGGACAGGGGCGATCAATCAGCCCCAGCATTTT. Its translation: CASSLGTGAINQPQHF.

A single count supports this clonotype. V is TRBV27 and J is TRBJ1-2; D is unclear. The CDR3 is 16 amino acids. Trimming left V 0 bases short and J 8 bases short, with 19 bases between. Germline CDR1 MNHEY, CDR2 SMNVEV (reference sequence). As DNA, the CDR3 is TGTGCCAGCAGTTTATCGGCGGGCACCCCGAATGGAGGCTACACCTTC. Translating gives CASSLSAGTPNGGYTF.

In its sample, this clonotype was seen a few times. The genes are TRBV4-2 and TRBJ2-3; the D gene is possibly TRBD2 (5 bases). CDR1 and CDR2 from the germline V gene are LGHNA and YNFKEQ. Trimming removed 0 bases from V and 4 bases from J, with 11 bases in between. This CDR3 comprises 15 residues. The CDR3 protein is CASSQETGLADTQYF. CDR3 DNA: TGTGCCAGCAGCCAAGAAACGGGGTTGGCAGATACGCAGTATTTT.

J is TRBJ1-4 and V is TRBV28, with D uncertain. The CDR3 loop spans 13 amino acids. Germline CDR1 MDHEN, CDR2 SYDVKM. The V end lost 3 bases, the J end lost 5 bases, and 7 bases lay between the germline ends. CDR3: CASSFSENEKLFF. DNA of the CDR3: TGTGCCAGCAGTTTCTCTGAAAATGAAAAACTGTTTTTT.

The DNA for the CDR3 is TGTGCCAGCAGCCTCATTGGAGGCGGCAATGAGCAGTACTTC. The encoded protein is CASSLIGGGNEQYF. The chain couples TRBV7-2 to TRBJ2-1; TRBD2 is a possible D gene (5 bases). The J call is in doubt because the DNA end fits TRBJ2-7 better. The V gene's germline CDR1 is SGHTA and CDR2 FQGNSA. The CDR3 runs to 14 residues.

This clonotype was recorded a few times. The rearrangement uses TRBV12-3 or TRBV12-4 and TRBJ1-6; 8 bases are a match to TRBD1. V lost 10 bases to trimming and J lost 9 bases; unmatched junction nucleotides: 5. The CDR3 is made up of 12 amino acids. The CDR3 coding sequence is TGTGCCATCCGAACAGGGGGTTCACCCCTCCACTTT. Translation: CAIRTGGSPLHF.

The chain is built from TRBV6-2 or TRBV6-3 and TRBJ2-7; D possibly matches TRBD1 or TRBD2 (5 bases each). Deletions cut 7 bases from V and 2 bases from J, with 12 bases between. This CDR3 is built from 13 residues. Germline-derived CDR1 and CDR2 are MNHEY and SVGEGT. Here the CDR3 DNA reads TGTGCCAGCACCCTGGGGACCCCCTACGAGCAGTACTTC. Its protein product is CASTLGTPYEQYF.